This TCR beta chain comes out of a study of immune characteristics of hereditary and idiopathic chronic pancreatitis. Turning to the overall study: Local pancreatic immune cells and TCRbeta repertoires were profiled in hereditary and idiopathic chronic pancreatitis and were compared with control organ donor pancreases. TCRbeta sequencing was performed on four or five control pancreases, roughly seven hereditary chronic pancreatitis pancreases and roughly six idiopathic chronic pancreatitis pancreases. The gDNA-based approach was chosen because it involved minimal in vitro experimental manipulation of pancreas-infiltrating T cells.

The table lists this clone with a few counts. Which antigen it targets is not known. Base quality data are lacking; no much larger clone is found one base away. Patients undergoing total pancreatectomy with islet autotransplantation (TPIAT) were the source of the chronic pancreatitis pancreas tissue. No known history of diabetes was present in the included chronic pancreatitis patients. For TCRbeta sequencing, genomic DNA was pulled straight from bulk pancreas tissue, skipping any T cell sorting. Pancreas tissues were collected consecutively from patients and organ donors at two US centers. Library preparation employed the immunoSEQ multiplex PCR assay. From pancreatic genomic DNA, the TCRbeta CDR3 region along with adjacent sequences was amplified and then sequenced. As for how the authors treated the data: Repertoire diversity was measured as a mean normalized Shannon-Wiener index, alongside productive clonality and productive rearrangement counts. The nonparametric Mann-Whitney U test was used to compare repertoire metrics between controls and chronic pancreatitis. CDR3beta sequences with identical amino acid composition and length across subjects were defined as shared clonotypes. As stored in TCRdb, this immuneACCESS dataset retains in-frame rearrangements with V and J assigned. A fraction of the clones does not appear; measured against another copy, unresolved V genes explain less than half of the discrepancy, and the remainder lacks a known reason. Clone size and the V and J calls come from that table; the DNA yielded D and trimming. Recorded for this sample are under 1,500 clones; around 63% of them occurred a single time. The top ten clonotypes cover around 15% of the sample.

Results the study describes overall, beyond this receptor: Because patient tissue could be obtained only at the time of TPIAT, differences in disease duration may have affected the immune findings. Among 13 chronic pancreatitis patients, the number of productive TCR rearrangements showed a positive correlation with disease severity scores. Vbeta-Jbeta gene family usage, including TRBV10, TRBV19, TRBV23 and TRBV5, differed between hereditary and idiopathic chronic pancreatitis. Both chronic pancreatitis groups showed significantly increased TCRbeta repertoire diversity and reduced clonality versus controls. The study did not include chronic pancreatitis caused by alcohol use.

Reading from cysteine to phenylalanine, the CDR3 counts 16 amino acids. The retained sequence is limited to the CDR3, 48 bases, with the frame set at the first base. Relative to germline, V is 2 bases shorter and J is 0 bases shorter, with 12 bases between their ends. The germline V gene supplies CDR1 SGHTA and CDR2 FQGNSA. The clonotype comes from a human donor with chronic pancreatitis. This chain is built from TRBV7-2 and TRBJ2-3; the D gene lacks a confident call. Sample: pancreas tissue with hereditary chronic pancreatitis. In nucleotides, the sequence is TGTGCCAGCAGCTTATATGCTAGGCTGAGCACAGATACGCAGTATTTT. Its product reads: CASSLYARLSTDTQYF.